The 17 T cell receptor beta chains in this list originate from one sample, sequenced in a study of blood T cell repertoires in COVID-19. Assay: immunoSEQ multiplex PCR; the TCRdb copy retains only in-frame clones and omits some. Among under 85,000 clones, roughly 84% were seen once, and the ten largest hold around 3.4%. Sequencing was done on a sample of peripheral blood. The receptors were sampled from a man aged 45-60 years with acute or convalescent COVID-19.

This chain joins TRBV19 and TRBJ1-1; TRBD1 is a possible D gene (5 bases). This CDR3 is built from 18 residues. From germline, CDR1 is LNHDA and CDR2 SQIVND (reference sequence). The ends were cut back, 10 bases at V and 5 bases at J, with 32 bases in the middle. CDR3 coding DNA: TGTGCCACTAAAATTAAGATTCCGGGACTCTTGTCTTTTACTGAAGCTTTCTTT. This gives the protein CATKIKIPGLLSFTEAFF. The whole variable domain, filled in from reference TRBV19 and TRBJ1-1, reads DGGITQSPKYLFRKEGQNVTLSCEQNLNHDAMYWYRQDPGQGLRLIYYSQIVNDFQKGDIAEGYSVSREKKESFPLTVTSAQKNPTAFYLCATKIKIPGLLSFTEAFFGQGTRLTVV.

The rearrangement joins TRBV7-3 to TRBJ2-2; 7 nucleotides align to TRBD1. The CDR3 spans 14 residues. Germline V CDR1 and CDR2: SGHTA, FQGTGA. V shed 5 bases, J shed 5 bases, and the junction held 5 bases outside the gene matches. The CDR3 DNA reads as TGTGCCAGCAGCCCGCAGGGACAGACCGGGGAGCTGTTTTTT. Encoded protein: CASSPQGQTGELFF.

As regards this clone: Other DNA sequences within the sample encode an identical CDR3. The chain joins TRBV30 to TRBJ1-4, with D possibly matching TRBD1 (6 bases). The CDR3 sequence is 14 residues long. V lost 3 bases and J lost 5, with 13 bases in between. CDR1 and CDR2 from the germline V gene are GTSNPN and SVGIG (reference sequence). The CDR3 region is CAWSGGQKNEKLFF. The CDR3 nucleotides are TGTGCCTGGAGCGGGGGGCAGAAGAATGAAAAACTGTTTTTT. The full variable domain, rest sourced from reference TRBV30 and TRBJ1-4, is SQTIHQWPATLVQPVGSPLSLECTVEGTSNPNLYWYRQAAGRGLQLLFYSVGIGQISSEVPQNLSASRPQDRQFILSSKKLLLSDSGFYLCAWSGGQKNEKLFFGSGTQLSVL.

This clone was recorded a few times. The chain recombines TRBV7-8 with TRBJ1-3; 9 bases are a match to TRBD1. CDR1 and CDR2 from the germline V gene are SGHVS and FQNEAQ. The CDR3 sequence is 15 residues long. Trimming took 1 base from V and 4 from J; bases not matched to a gene: 2. For the CDR3, the DNA is TGTGCCAGCAGCTTAGGGACAGGGGCCGGAAACACCATATATTTT. Translated, it gives CASSLGTGAGNTIYF.

V and J are TRBV7-2 and TRBJ2-7, with 7 bases identical to TRBD1. V lost 7 bases, J lost 9 bases, and 18 bases stayed unmatched. This CDR3 is 15 amino acids long. Germline V gene lookup returns CDR1 SGHTA and CDR2 FQGNSA. CDR3 region: CASTSLGTVGVGQYF. The CDR3 bases are TGTGCCAGCACCTCACTCGGGACAGTAGGCGTGGGGCAGTACTTC.

Written as DNA, the CDR3 is TGTGCCAGCAGTCCAACACAGGGGTCGCGGGGCTACACCTTC. It codes for CASSPTQGSRGYTF. The chain uses TRBV27 and TRBJ1-2, with 7 bases matching TRBD1. J gave up 8 bases and V 5 bases, and 11 bases lay outside the gene matches. Germline values: CDR1 MNHEY, CDR2 SMNVEV (reference sequence). This CDR3 is 14 amino acids long.

The rearrangement links TRBV27 to TRBJ1-6; 7 nucleotides agree with TRBD1. V was clipped by 2 bases and J by 6 bases; unmatched bases: 1. The germline V gene encodes CDR1 MNHEY and CDR2 SMNVEV (reference sequence). The CDR3 is 14 residues long. DNA of the CDR3: TGTGCCAGCAGTTTAACAGGGGCTAATTCACCCCTCCACTTT. Its translation is CASSLTGANSPLHF.

This clone was recorded only once. The V gene is TRBV27, the J gene TRBJ2-3, with no clear D. The CDR3 length is 12 residues. Trimming stripped 3 bases from V and 6 bases from J, with 7 bases between. Germline V gene lookup returns CDR1 MNHEY and CDR2 SMNVEV (reference sequence). The CDR3 reads CASSFTRDTQYF. Here the CDR3 DNA reads TGTGCCAGCAGTTTCACGCGGGATACGCAGTATTTT.

This chain connects TRBV6-2 or TRBV6-3 to TRBJ1-6; D gene ambiguous. CDR1 and CDR2 (germline): MNHEY, SVGEGT. Deletions cut 6 bases from V and 10 bases from J, with 7 bases between. This CDR3 is built from 11 residues. DNA of the CDR3: TGTGCCAGCAGCGGACTGTCACCCCTCCACTTT. It translates to CASSGLSPLHF.

CDR3 sequence reads: CASSSLAGGIKEQYF. For the CDR3, the DNA is TGTGCCAGCAGCTCCTTAGCGGGAGGGATAAAGGAGCAGTACTTC. This sequence joins TRBV7-9 and TRBJ2-7; 11 bases align to TRBD2. J lost 7 bases, V lost 4 bases, and 9 bases had no gene match. From germline, CDR1 is SEHNR and CDR2 FQNEAQ (reference sequence). The CDR3 runs 15 residues.

This rearrangement joins TRBV9 to TRBJ1-4; tentative D call: TRBD1 (6 bases). The CDR3 is 15 residues long. Germline loops: CDR1 SGDLS, CDR2 YYNGEE. The V and J ends lost 0 bases and 5 bases respectively, with 11 bases between them. CDR3 protein: CASSVEAGENEKLFF. CDR3 nucleotide sequence: TGTGCCAGCAGCGTAGAGGCAGGGGAGAATGAAAAACTGTTTTTT.

V gene TRBV6-2 or TRBV6-3 combines with J gene TRBJ2-1, with TRBD1 identical over 8 bases. Trimming cost V 5 bases and J 5 bases; bases outside gene matches: 11. This CDR3 region has 16 residues. From germline, CDR1 is MNHEY and CDR2 SVGEGT. CDR3 amino acids: CASSGEGQGWDNEQFF. CDR3 in DNA: TGTGCCAGCAGTGGAGAAGGACAGGGTTGGGACAATGAGCAGTTCTTC.

This clone has only a few counts. This rearrangement joins TRBV7-2 to TRBJ1-5, with 7 bases lining up with TRBD1. V shed 5 bases, J shed 1 base, and the junction held 2 bases outside the gene matches. The CDR3 has 14 residues. Germline values: CDR1 SGHTA, CDR2 FQGNSA. CDR3 sequence (DNA): TGTGCCAGCAGCCAGGGGGACAGCAATCAGCCCCAGCATTTT. Encoded protein: CASSQGDSNQPQHF.

The chain couples TRBV27 to TRBJ1-2, with D perhaps TRBD1 (5 bases). In germline, CDR1 is MNHEY, CDR2 SMNVEV (reference sequence). This CDR3 comprises 13 residues. V lost 5 bases to trimming and J lost 2 bases, with 9 bases between them. CDR3 nucleotide sequence: TGTGCCAGCAGTCCCTCAGGGAACTATGGCTACACCTTC. It encodes CASSPSGNYGYTF.

The chain recombines TRBV28 with TRBJ1-5; 10 nucleotides match TRBD1. V lost 6 bases, J lost 4 bases, and 6 bases stayed unmatched. Germline CDR1 and CDR2: MDHEN and SYDVKM. This CDR3 has 15 residues. CDR3 amino acids: CASSPGQGRNQPQHF. CDR3 in DNA: TGTGCCAGCAGCCCGGGACAGGGGCGAAATCAGCCCCAGCATTTT.

The CDR3 sequence: CASRPRGAGTLTNEKLFF. In DNA form, the CDR3 reads TGTGCCAGCAGGCCCAGGGGTGCCGGCACTTTGACTAATGAAAAACTGTTTTTT. V is TRBV27 and J is TRBJ1-4, with D possibly TRBD1 on 6 matching bases. The germline V gene encodes CDR1 MNHEY and CDR2 SMNVEV (reference sequence). This CDR3 contains 18 residues. Trimming pared 6 bases from V and 2 bases from J, leaving 22 bases between.

The chain carries TRBV28 and TRBJ2-1, with D possibly matching TRBD1 (5 bases). Germline lookup yields CDR1 MDHEN and CDR2 SYDVKM. The CDR3 extends over 14 amino acids. Trimming cost V 2 bases and J 4 bases, with 9 bases left between them. In DNA form, the CDR3 reads TGTGCCAGCAGTTTACCAGGGTCTTACAATGAGCAGTTCTTC. Translated: CASSLPGSYNEQFF.